Each of the 4 T cell receptor beta chains below was sequenced from the same sample in a study of breast tumors, draining lymph nodes, adjacent tissues (TCRdb year 2016). Libraries were prepared through multiplex PCR. The sample was run on an Illumina HiSeq 2000. The public reads were run again by TCRdb, first through fastp at Q25 and then through MiXCR, and only productive beta chains were kept. Each entry is one CDR3 protein sequence, shown with its most common DNA and genes. Recorded for this sample are roughly 70,000 distinct CDR3 sequences; around 43% of them occurred a single time. The top ten hold 8.4% of the sample. The sequenced sample consisted of breast tumor tissue. All receptors come from a female donor with breast cancer. Some clones in this sample may be carry-over from other donors' samples.

This clonotype was found a few times. J is TRBJ2-3 and V is TRBV15; 10 nucleotides line up with TRBD2. Germline-derived CDR1 and CDR2 are LNHNV and YYDKDF (reference sequence). Trimming at V came to 3 bases and at J to 3 bases, leaving 0 bases not matched to a gene. This CDR3 spans 14 amino acids. CDR3 DNA: TGTGCCACCAGCAGTAGCGGGGGGACAGATACGCAGTATTTT. Translation gives CATSSSGGTDTQYF.

As concerns this clonotype: Given a much more abundant clone one base away, this may be a read error. The V and J genes are TRBV7-9 and TRBJ2-7; TRBD1 matches 8 bases. Trimming took 6 bases from V and 5 from J; bases not matched to a gene: 12. Germline CDR1 reads SEHNR; CDR2 reads FQNEAQ (reference sequence). This CDR3 is built from 15 residues. CDR3 sequence reads: CASSLLDRVGDEQYF. The CDR3 region has the DNA TGTGCCAGCAGTTTATTGGACAGGGTTGGGGACGAGCAGTACTTC.

The chain carries TRBV7-8 and TRBJ2-1, with 8 nucleotides matching TRBD2. This CDR3 has 16 residues. V lost 4 bases to trimming and J lost 4 bases; unmatched junction nucleotides: 9. The germline V gene has CDR1 SGHVS and CDR2 FQNEAQ. Written as DNA, the CDR3 is TGTGCCAGCAGCTCCCCGTTGGGACTAGGATACAATGAGCAGTTCTTC. This sequence encodes CASSSPLGLGYNEQFF.

This clonotype was observed a single time. The chain uses TRBV20-1 and TRBJ1-1, with D hard to call. In germline, CDR1 is DFQATT, CDR2 SNEGSKA (reference sequence). This CDR3 has 15 residues. In nucleotides, the CDR3 is TGCAGCACTAGAGACGAGGTCAGGCCGAACACTGAAGCTTTCTTT. Protein: CSTRDEVRPNTEAFF.